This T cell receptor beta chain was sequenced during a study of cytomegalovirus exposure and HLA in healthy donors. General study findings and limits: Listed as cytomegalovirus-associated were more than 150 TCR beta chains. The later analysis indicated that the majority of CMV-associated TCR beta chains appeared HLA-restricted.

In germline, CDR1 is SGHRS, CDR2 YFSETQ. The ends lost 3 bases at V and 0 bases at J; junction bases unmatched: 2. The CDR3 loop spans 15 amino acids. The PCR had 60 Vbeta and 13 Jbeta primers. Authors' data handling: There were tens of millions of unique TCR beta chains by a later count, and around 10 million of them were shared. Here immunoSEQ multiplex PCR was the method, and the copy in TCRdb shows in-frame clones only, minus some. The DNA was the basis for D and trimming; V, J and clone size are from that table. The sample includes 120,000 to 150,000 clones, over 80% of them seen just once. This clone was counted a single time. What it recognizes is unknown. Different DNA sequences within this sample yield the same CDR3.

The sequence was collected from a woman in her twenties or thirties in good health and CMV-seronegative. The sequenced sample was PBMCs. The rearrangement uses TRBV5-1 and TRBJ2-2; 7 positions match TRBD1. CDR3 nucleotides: TGCGCCAGCAGCTCAGGGACAGCGAACACCGGGGAGCTGTTTTTT. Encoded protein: CASSSGTANTGELFF.